The clone carrying this T cell receptor beta chain came up once. No antigen is known for it. Germline loops: CDR1 SGHRS, CDR2 YFSETQ. V was pared by 1 base and J by 5 bases, with 10 bases between. This CDR3 is 13 amino acids long. This sample is part of a study of blood T cells in healthy people across ages. Study-level findings and limits: Total diversity from one million sequenced T cells was likely underestimated. Using unsorted PBMCs precluded a conclusive naive versus antigen-experienced comparison.

A second roughly 6 to 11 cycle PCR used barcoded and J-beta primers. A minimum of 2.5 million CDR3-containing paired-end reads was obtained for each sample. Using its own MiXCR run on the 5' RACE reads, TCRdb lists one record per CDR3 protein. The sample contains 450,000 to 700,000 distinct CDR3 sequences, approximately 27% of which appear only once. A minimum of 6 million PBMCs was isolated per sample. This chain uses TRBV5-1 with TRBJ2-7, with D possibly being TRBD2 (6 bases). The sequenced sample was blood. The sequence was collected from a woman aged 70 to 79 in good health. The CDR3, as DNA: TGCGCCAGCAGCTTGTGGGGGGTCGACGAGCAGTACTTC. Translated: CASSLWGVDEQYF. The full variable domain, rest sourced from reference TRBV5-1 and TRBJ2-7, is KAGVTQTPRYLIKTRGQQVTLSCSPISGHRSVSWYQQTPGQGLQFLFEYFSETQRNKGNFPGRFSGRQFSNSRSEMNVSTLELGDSALYLCASSLWGVDEQYFGPGTRLTVT.